Many counts were recorded for the clone carrying this TCR beta chain. No antigen is known for it. This entry comes from a study of T cells after yellow fever vaccination. Findings and limits, study-wide: Across the CD4 and CD8 compartments, a small share of clonotypes was present in both. Among primary-vaccination clones, most reappeared after the booster, at roughly 95% for CD4 and about 90% for CD8.

Production of TCR cDNA was by 5'RACE template switching, which also added a universal primer site and UMIs. One entry per CDR3 protein, called by TCRdb with MiXCR from the 5' RACE reads. This sample has about 50,000 distinct CDR3 sequences; about 7.9% occur once, and the top ten carry over 25%. CDR1 is MNHEY, CDR2 SVGEGT, per germline. The germline V and J ends were trimmed by 4 bases and 2 bases, with 18 bases remaining between them. There are 17 residues in the CDR3. The J gene is TRBJ1-5, the V gene TRBV6-2 or TRBV6-3; D is possibly TRBD1 (6 bases). The material was CD8+ T cells sorted from PBMCs, obtained around 14 days after the first yellow fever vaccination. The TCR originated in a man aged 18 to 35 who received the YFV17D yellow fever vaccine. CDR3 nucleotide sequence: TGTGCCAGCAGTTCACCTAACAGGGTATGGGGCAATCAGCCCCAGCATTTT. Protein sequence: CASSSPNRVWGNQPQHF.